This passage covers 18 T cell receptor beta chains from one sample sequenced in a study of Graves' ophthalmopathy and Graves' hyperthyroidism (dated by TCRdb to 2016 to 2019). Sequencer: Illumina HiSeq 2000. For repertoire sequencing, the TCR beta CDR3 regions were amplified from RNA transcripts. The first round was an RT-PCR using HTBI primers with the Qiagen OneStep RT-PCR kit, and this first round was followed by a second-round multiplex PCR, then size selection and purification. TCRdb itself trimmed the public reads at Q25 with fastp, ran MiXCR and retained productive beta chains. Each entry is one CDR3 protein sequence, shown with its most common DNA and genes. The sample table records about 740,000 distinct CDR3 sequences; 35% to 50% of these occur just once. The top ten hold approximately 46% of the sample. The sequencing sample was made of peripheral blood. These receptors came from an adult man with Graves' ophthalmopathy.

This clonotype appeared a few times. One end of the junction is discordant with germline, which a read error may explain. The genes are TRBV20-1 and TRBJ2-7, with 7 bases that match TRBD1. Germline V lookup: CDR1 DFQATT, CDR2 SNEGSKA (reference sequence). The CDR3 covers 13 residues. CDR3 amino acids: CNARDRQGYEQYF. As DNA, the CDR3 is TGCAATGCTAGAGATCGACAGGGCTACGAGCAGTACTTC.

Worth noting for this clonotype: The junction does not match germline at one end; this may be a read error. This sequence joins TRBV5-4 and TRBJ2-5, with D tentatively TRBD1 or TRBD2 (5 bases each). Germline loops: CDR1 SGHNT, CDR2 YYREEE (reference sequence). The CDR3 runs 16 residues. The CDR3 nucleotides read TGTGCCAGCAGCTTGGTAGTACAAGTGGGGGTAGAGGCCCAGTACTTC. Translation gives CASSLVVQVGVEAQYF. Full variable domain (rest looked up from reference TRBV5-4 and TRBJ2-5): ETGVTQSPTHLIKTRGQQVTLRCSSQSGHNTVSWYQQALGQGPQFIFQYYREEENGRGNFPPRFSGLQFPNYSSELNVNALELDDSALYLCASSLVVQVGVEAQYFGPGTRLLVL.

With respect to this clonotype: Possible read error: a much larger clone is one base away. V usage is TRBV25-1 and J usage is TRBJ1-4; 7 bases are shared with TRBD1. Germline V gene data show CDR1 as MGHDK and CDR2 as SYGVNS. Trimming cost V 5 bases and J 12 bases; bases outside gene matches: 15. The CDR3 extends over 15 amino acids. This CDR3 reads CASSWGQFLGEELFF. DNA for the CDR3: TGTGCCAGCAGTTGGGGACAGTTTCTTGGGGAAGAACTGTTTTTT.

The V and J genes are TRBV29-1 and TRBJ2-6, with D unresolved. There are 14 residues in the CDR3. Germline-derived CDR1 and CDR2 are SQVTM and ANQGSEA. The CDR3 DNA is TGCAGTTACGGTCCCGGCTCTGGGGCCAACGTCCTGACTTTC. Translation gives CSYGPGSGANVLTF.

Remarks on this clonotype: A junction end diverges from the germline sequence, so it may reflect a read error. CDR3 DNA sequence: TGTGCCAGCCGTAGTAGCAATCCGCCCCAGCATTTT. Its protein is CASRSSNPPQHF. The chain uses TRBV6-4 and TRBJ1-5; D is undetermined. The CDR3 totals 12 residues. Germline CDR1 is MRHNA and CDR2 is SNTAGT.

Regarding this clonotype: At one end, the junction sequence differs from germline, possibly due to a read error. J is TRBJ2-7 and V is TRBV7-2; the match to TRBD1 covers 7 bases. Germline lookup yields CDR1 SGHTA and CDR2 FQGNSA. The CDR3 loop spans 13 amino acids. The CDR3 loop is CATSHTGAYEQYF. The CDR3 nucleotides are TGTGCCACCAGCCACACAGGGGCCTACGAGCAGTACTTC.

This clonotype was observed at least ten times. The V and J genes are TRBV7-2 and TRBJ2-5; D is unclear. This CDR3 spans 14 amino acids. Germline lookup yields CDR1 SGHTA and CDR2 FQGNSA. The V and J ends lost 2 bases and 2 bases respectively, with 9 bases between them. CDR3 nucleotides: TGTGCCAGCAGCTTAAGCCGGGTTCAAGAGACCCAGTACTTC. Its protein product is CASSLSRVQETQYF.

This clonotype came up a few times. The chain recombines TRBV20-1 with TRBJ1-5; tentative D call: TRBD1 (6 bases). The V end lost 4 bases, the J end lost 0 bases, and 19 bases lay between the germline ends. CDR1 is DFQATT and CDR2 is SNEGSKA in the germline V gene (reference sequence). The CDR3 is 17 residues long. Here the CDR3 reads CSATRARTEDSNQPQHF. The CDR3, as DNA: TGCAGTGCTACTAGAGCGAGGACAGAAGATAGCAATCAGCCCCAGCATTTT.

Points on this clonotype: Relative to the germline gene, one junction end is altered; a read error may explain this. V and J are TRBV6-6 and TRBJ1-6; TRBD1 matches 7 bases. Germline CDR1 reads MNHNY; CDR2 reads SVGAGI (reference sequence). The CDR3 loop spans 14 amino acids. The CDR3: CTSSRQGANSPLHF. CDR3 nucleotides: TGTACCAGCAGTCGACAGGGCGCCAATTCACCCCTCCACTTT.

The CDR3 DNA is TGTGCCAGCAGCTTAAGGAGTAAGAACACTGGGGCCAACGTCCTGACTTTC. This codes for CASSLRSKNTGANVLTF. The chain employs TRBV7-9 and TRBJ2-6; D is unclear. Trimming removed 2 bases at V and 2 bases at J, with 13 bases between. Germline V gene data show CDR1 as SEHNR and CDR2 as FQNEAQ (reference sequence). The CDR3 covers 17 residues.

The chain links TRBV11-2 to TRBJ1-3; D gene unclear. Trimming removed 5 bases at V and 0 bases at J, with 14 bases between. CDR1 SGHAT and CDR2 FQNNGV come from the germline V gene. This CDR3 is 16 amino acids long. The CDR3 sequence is CASSPRPTSSGNTIYF. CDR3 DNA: TGTGCCAGCAGCCCCCGACCGACGAGCTCTGGAAACACCATATATTTT.

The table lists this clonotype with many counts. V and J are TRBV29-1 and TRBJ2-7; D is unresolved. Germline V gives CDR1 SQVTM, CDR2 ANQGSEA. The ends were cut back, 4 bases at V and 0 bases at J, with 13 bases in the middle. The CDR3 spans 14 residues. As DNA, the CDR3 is TGCAGCGTTGCTACCCATCCAGGCTCCTACGAGCAGTACTTC. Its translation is CSVATHPGSYEQYF.

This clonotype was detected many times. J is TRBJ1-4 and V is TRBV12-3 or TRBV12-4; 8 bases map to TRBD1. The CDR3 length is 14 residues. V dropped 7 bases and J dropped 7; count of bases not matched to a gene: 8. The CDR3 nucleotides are TGTGCCAGCAACACAGGGGGAGGGCGTGAAAAACTGTTTTTT. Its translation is CASNTGGGREKLFF.

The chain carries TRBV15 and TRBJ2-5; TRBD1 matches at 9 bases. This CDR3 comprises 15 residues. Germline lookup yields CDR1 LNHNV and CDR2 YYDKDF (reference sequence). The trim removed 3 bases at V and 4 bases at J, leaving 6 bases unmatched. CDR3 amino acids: CATSSDHRGRETQYF. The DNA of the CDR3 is TGTGCCACCAGCAGTGATCACAGGGGGCGAGAGACCCAGTACTTC.

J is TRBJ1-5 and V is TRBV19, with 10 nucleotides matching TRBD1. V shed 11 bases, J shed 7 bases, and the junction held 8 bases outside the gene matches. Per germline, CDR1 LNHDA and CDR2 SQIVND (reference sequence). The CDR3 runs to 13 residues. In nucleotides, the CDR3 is TGTGCCGGGGGGACAGGGGCGGGCCAGCCCCAGCATTTT. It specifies CAGGTGAGQPQHF.

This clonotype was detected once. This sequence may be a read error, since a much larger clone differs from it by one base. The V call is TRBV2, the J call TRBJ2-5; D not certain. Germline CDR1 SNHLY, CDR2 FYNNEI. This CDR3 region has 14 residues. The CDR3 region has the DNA TGTGTCAGCAGTAAAGGTATCAACCAAGAGACCCAGTACTTC. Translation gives CVSSKGINQETQYF.

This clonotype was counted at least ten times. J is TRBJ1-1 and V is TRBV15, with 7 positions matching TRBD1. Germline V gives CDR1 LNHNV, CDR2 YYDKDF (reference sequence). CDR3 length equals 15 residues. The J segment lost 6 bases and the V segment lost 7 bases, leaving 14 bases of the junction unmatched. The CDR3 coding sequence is TGTGCCACCACTCCCGGGTCAGGGGGTTGGGCTGAAGCTTTCTTT. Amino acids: CATTPGSGGWAEAFF.

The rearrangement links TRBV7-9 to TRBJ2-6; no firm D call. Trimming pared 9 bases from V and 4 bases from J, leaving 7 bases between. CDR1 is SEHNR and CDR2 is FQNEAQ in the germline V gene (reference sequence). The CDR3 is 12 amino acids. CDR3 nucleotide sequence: TGTGCCAGTAGTATCGGGGCCAACGTCCTGACTTTC. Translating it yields CASSIGANVLTF.